Listed here are 2 T cell receptor beta chains from one sample, sequenced in a study of blood T cell repertoires in COVID-19. TCRdb keeps only in-frame clones here, not all; method: immunoSEQ multiplex PCR. The data hold about 280,000 clones, with about nine tenths observed a single time. The sequenced material came from peripheral blood. These receptors all come from a woman aged 40 to 50 who had recovered from COVID-19.

This chain links TRBV5-1 with TRBJ2-7, with 7 bases aligning to TRBD2. Trimming cost V 6 bases and J 2 bases; bases outside gene matches: 11. This CDR3 region has 15 residues. Germline lookup yields CDR1 SGHRS and CDR2 YFSETQ. CDR3 in DNA: TGCGCCAGCACCCCGGAAGCTAGCGGAACCTACGAGCAGTACTTC. This codes for CASTPEASGTYEQYF.

The V gene is TRBV9, the J gene TRBJ2-1, with TRBD2 identical over 13 bases. The CDR3 runs to 17 residues. Germline CDR1 SGDLS, CDR2 YYNGEE. V shed 2 bases and J 6 bases; nucleotides not matched to a gene: 8. CDR3 nucleotide sequence: TGTGCCAGCAGCGTTCGGCGGACTAGCGGGAGTGGCAATGAGCAGTTCTTC. Translating gives CASSVRRTSGSGNEQFF.